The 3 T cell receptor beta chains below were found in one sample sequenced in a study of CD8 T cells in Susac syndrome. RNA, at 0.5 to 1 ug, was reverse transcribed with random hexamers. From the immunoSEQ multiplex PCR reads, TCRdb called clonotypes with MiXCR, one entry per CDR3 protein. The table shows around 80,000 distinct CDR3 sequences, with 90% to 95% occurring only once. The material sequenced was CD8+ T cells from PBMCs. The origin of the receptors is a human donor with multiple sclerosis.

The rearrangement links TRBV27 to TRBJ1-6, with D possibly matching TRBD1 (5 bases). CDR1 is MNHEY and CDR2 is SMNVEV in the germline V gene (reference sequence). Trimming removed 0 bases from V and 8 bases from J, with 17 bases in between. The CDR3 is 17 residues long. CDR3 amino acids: CASSLSPGEARYSPLHF. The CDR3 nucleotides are TGTGCCAGCAGTTTATCGCCGGGGGAGGCTCGCTATTCACCCCTCCACTTT.

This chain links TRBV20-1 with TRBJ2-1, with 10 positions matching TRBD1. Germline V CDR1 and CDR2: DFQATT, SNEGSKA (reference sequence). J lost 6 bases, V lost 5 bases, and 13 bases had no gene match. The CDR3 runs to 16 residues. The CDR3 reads CSAGPHGTGVVNEQFF. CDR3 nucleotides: TGCAGTGCTGGACCCCACGGGACAGGGGTGGTCAATGAGCAGTTCTTC.

The CDR3 DNA reads TGTGCCAGCAGTTTAAGTAGGACCCCCTACGAGCAGTACTTC. This translates into CASSLSRTPYEQYF. The chain uses TRBV12-3 or TRBV12-4 and TRBJ2-7; the D is unclear. V was clipped by 2 bases and J by 2 bases, with 10 bases between them. The CDR3 is made up of 14 amino acids.